One sample yielded the 20 T cell receptor beta chains listed below, sequenced in a study of CD8 T cells in Susac syndrome. RNA amounts of about 0.5 to 1 ug underwent reverse transcription with random hexamers. One entry per CDR3 protein, called by TCRdb with MiXCR from the immunoSEQ multiplex PCR reads. The data hold 100,000 to 150,000 distinct CDR3 sequences, with 93% observed a single time. The sequenced material came from CD8+ T cells from PBMCs. These receptors were collected from a human donor with multiple sclerosis.

V gene TRBV9 combines with J gene TRBJ2-2; no clear D gene. V lost 3 bases and J lost 4, with 7 bases in between. CDR1 is SGDLS, CDR2 YYNGEE, per germline. The CDR3 spans 13 residues. The CDR3 DNA reads TGTGCCAGCAGCGCTATTATCACCGGGGAGCTGTTTTTT. This sequence encodes CASSAIITGELFF.

J is TRBJ2-7 and V is TRBV7-9; 9 bases agree with TRBD1. The CDR3 runs to 14 residues. Trimming at V came to 1 base and at J to 5 bases, leaving 3 bases not matched to a gene. Germline CDR1 reads SEHNR; CDR2 reads FQNEAQ (reference sequence). CDR3 loop: CASSLGDRAHEQYF. CDR3 DNA sequence: TGTGCCAGCAGCTTAGGGGACAGGGCCCACGAGCAGTACTTC. The whole variable domain, filled in from reference TRBV7-9 and TRBJ2-7, reads DTGVSQNPRHKITKRGQNVTFRCDPISEHNRLYWYRQTLGQGPEFLTYFQNEAQLEKSRLLSDRFSAERPKGSFSTLEIQRTEQGDSAMYLCASSLGDRAHEQYFGPGTRLTVT.

V usage is TRBV7-9 and J usage is TRBJ1-2; the match to TRBD1 covers 8 bases. CDR1 and CDR2 from the germline V gene are SEHNR and FQNEAQ (reference sequence). This CDR3 has 13 amino acids. The V segment lost 6 bases and the J segment 8 bases; nucleotides outside the gene matches: 8. In nucleotides, the CDR3 is TGTGCCAGCAGTGCAGGGGGCATGGAAGGCTACACCTTC. Its protein product is CASSAGGMEGYTF.

The chain employs TRBV12-3 or TRBV12-4 and TRBJ1-2, with D hard to call. Trimming pared 4 bases from V and 4 bases from J, leaving 10 bases between. The CDR3 totals 13 residues. The CDR3 loop is CASSSAPLYGYTF. The CDR3 bases are TGTGCCAGCAGTTCCGCCCCCCTCTATGGCTACACCTTC.

V and J are TRBV9 and TRBJ2-1, with a weak D call TRBD1 (5 bases). The germline V gene encodes CDR1 SGDLS and CDR2 YYNGEE. V was trimmed by 0 bases and J by 4 bases, leaving 11 bases between them. CDR3 length equals 15 residues. The CDR3: CASSVARQGYNEQFF. The CDR3 DNA sequence: TGTGCCAGCAGCGTAGCTAGGCAGGGATACAATGAGCAGTTCTTC.

The J gene is TRBJ2-1, the V gene TRBV13; TRBD2 matches at 10 bases. Germline CDR1 and CDR2: PRHDT and FYEKMQ (reference sequence). The CDR3 covers 16 residues. V shed 2 bases, J shed 4 bases, and the junction held 5 bases outside the gene matches. This chain's CDR3 is CASSLIWTSGYNEQFF. For the CDR3, the DNA is TGTGCCAGCAGCTTAATATGGACTAGCGGATACAATGAGCAGTTCTTC.

J is TRBJ2-7 and V is TRBV11-2; either TRBD1 or TRBD2 may supply D (6 bases each). Trimming shortened V by 2 bases and J by 2 bases, and 13 bases separated the two germline ends. The CDR3 is 15 amino acids. Germline values: CDR1 SGHAT, CDR2 FQNNGV. The CDR3 loop reads CASSLRGAGPYEQYV. The CDR3 DNA follows: TGTGCCAGCAGCTTAAGGGGGGCTGGGCCCTACGAGCAGTACGTC.

The chain combines TRBV7-9 with TRBJ2-3; 7 bases line up with TRBD1. Trimming removed 5 bases from V and 11 bases from J; junction bases left unmatched: 13. The CDR3 runs to 14 residues. Germline V gene sequence: CDR1 SEHNR, CDR2 FQNEAQ (reference sequence). The CDR3 sequence is CASSPWDSQIGQYF. For the CDR3, the DNA is TGTGCCAGCAGCCCGTGGGACAGCCAGATCGGGCAGTATTTT.

V is TRBV6-2 or TRBV6-3 and J is TRBJ2-7; D gene ambiguous. Germline CDR1 reads MNHEY; CDR2 reads SVGEGT. This CDR3 spans 11 amino acids. V was pared by 5 bases and J by 10 bases, with 12 bases between. The CDR3 bases are TGTGCCAGCAGTCCCGGCTCGGTCCAGTACTTC. Its translation is CASSPGSVQYF.

The table lists this clonotype with a count of one. The chain couples TRBV9 to TRBJ2-2; TRBD1 matches 8 bases. Losses at the gene ends were 1 base for V and 0 bases for J; bases not matched to a gene: 5. Germline CDR1 SGDLS, CDR2 YYNGEE. The CDR3 totals 17 residues. In DNA form, the CDR3 reads TGTGCCAGCAGCGTAAATTCACAGGGGGCGAACACCGGGGAGCTGTTTTTT. Its translation: CASSVNSQGANTGELFF.

This chain joins TRBV13 and TRBJ2-4, with 14 bases aligning to TRBD2. This CDR3 is built from 18 residues. Germline lookup yields CDR1 PRHDT and CDR2 FYEKMQ (reference sequence). The V gene end was trimmed by 5 bases and the J gene end by 8 bases; junction bases not matched to a gene: 14. The CDR3, as DNA: TGTGCCAGCAGCCCAAAAACCAGACTAGCGGGAGGGCGGGACATTCAGTACTTC. Its protein is CASSPKTRLAGGRDIQYF.

This rearrangement joins TRBV27 to TRBJ2-3; D is ambiguous. Trimming took 3 bases from V and 5 from J, leaving 9 bases between them. Germline V gene lookup returns CDR1 MNHEY and CDR2 SMNVEV (reference sequence). The length of the CDR3 is 13 residues. CDR3 sequence (DNA): TGTGCCAGCAGTTTTTTTGCAAAAGATACGCAGTATTTT. Its translation is CASSFFAKDTQYF.

The chain employs TRBV7-2 and TRBJ1-1; possibly TRBD1 for D (5 bases). Trimming took off 1 base at V and 2 bases at J, with 11 bases between the two ends. This CDR3 is 15 amino acids long. The germline CDR1 and CDR2 sequences are SGHTA and FQGNSA. CDR3 sequence (DNA): TGTGCCAGCAGCTTAGGGGACCGTCTTAACACTGAAGCTTTCTTT. Its protein is CASSLGDRLNTEAFF.

The chain combines TRBV9 with TRBJ2-2; D is perhaps TRBD2 (5 bases). V shed 0 bases and J shed 4 bases, with 13 bases lying between them. Germline CDR1 is SGDLS and CDR2 is YYNGEE. This CDR3 is built from 16 residues. The CDR3 DNA reads as TGTGCCAGCAGCGTAGCCCCGGGGTCTAGCACCGGGGAGCTGTTTTTT. This translates into CASSVAPGSSTGELFF. Full variable domain (rest looked up from reference TRBV9 and TRBJ2-2): DSGVTQTPKHLITATGQRVTLRCSPRSGDLSVYWYQQSLDQGLQFLIQYYNGEERAKGNILERFSAQQFPDLHSELNLSSLELGDSALYFCASSVAPGSSTGELFFGEGSRLTVL.

V gene TRBV19 combines with J gene TRBJ2-1; D may be TRBD2 (6 bases). V gave up 5 bases and J gave up 6 bases, with 20 bases separating them. The germline CDR1 and CDR2 sequences are LNHDA and SQIVND (reference sequence). The CDR3 runs to 16 residues. In DNA, the CDR3 is TGTGCCAGTAGTCCGTGGGCCCTAGCGCCCTCCAATGAGCAGTTCTTC. Its translation is CASSPWALAPSNEQFF. Full variable domain (missing parts from reference TRBV19 and TRBJ2-1): DGGITQSPKYLFRKEGQNVTLSCEQNLNHDAMYWYRQDPGQGLRLIYYSQIVNDFQKGDIAEGYSVSREKKESFPLTVTSAQKNPTAFYLCASSPWALAPSNEQFFGPGTRLTVL.

This clonotype was observed a few times. The V gene is TRBV28, the J gene TRBJ1-2; D call uncertain. The germline V gene has CDR1 MDHEN and CDR2 SYDVKM. The CDR3 contains 14 residues. The V gene lost 2 bases and the J gene lost 0 bases, with 7 bases spanning the gap. CDR3 coding DNA: TGTGCCAGCAGTTTAGGCGGGACTAACTATGGCTACACCTTC. Its translation: CASSLGGTNYGYTF.

The rearrangement uses TRBV7-8 and TRBJ2-5; 7 bases align to TRBD1. There are 16 residues in the CDR3. The junction had 6 bases not matched to a gene; V was cut back by 1 base and J by 1 base. Germline V lookup: CDR1 SGHVS, CDR2 FQNEAQ. For the CDR3, the DNA is TGTGCCAGCAGCTTAGTGCGACAGGGCCCCCAAGAGACCCAGTACTTC. It is translated as CASSLVRQGPQETQYF.

The V and J genes are TRBV6-6 and TRBJ2-5; 7 nucleotides agree with TRBD2. The CDR3 is 15 residues long. Trimming cost V 2 bases and J 4 bases; bases outside gene matches: 7. The germline CDR1 and CDR2 sequences are MNHNY and SVGAGI (reference sequence). CDR3: CASSYIGLEGETQYF. CDR3 bases: TGTGCCAGCAGTTACATAGGACTAGAAGGAGAGACCCAGTACTTC.

The chain employs TRBV9 and TRBJ2-5, with 11 positions matching TRBD2. This CDR3 comprises 16 residues. Germline CDR1 reads SGDLS; CDR2 reads YYNGEE. V gave up 0 bases and J gave up 5 bases; unmatched junction bases: 6. CDR3 coding DNA: TGTGCCAGCAGCGTAGCTAATAGCGGGGGGGCGGAGACCCAGTACTTC. This gives the protein CASSVANSGGAETQYF.

This sequence joins TRBV20-1 and TRBJ2-3; D perhaps matches TRBD1 (6 bases). The germline gives CDR1 DFQATT, CDR2 SNEGSKA (reference sequence). CDR3 length equals 17 residues. Trimming removed 2 bases from V and 3 bases from J, with 21 bases in between. Here the CDR3 DNA reads TGCAGTGCTAGACCCCGGAACAGGGCGACGGGTACAGATACGCAGTATTTT. Its translation is CSARPRNRATGTDTQYF.